The next 6 T cell receptor beta chains were all read from a single sample in a study of PD-1 blockade in classical Hodgkin lymphoma. Each patient's relapse followed autologous stem cell transplantation, and brentuximab vedotin exposure varied. The repertoire was sequenced with immunoSEQ multiplex PCR; TCRdb's copy has only in-frame clones and lacks some. The data contain some 96,000 clones, about nine tenths of them singletons. Sequenced material: peripheral blood mononuclear cells (PBMCs), taken at baseline. These receptor sequences come from a human donor with classical Hodgkin lymphoma.

The chain employs TRBV2 and TRBJ2-1; the D gene is possibly TRBD2 (5 bases). The ends were cut back, 6 bases at V and 0 bases at J, with 12 bases in the middle. From germline, CDR1 is SNHLY and CDR2 FYNNEI. This CDR3 comprises 15 residues. CDR3 DNA sequence: TGTGCCAGCAGGGTAGGACTGGGCTCCTACAATGAGCAGTTCTTC. Translation: CASRVGLGSYNEQFF.

The chain uses TRBV11-3 and TRBJ2-1; D is unclear. Germline lookup yields CDR1 SGHNT and CDR2 YENEEA. V was shortened by 6 bases and J by 9 bases, with 12 bases between the two germline ends. The CDR3 loop spans 12 amino acids. The CDR3 nucleotides are TGTGCCAGCAGGGGTCCCTCGGGTGAGCAGTTCTTC. This codes for CASRGPSGEQFF.

This chain connects TRBV27 to TRBJ1-1; TRBD1 matches at 9 bases. CDR3 length equals 15 residues. J was trimmed by 4 bases and V by 5 bases; bases with no gene match: 8. Germline V lookup: CDR1 MNHEY, CDR2 SMNVEV (reference sequence). The CDR3 sequence is CASSLSGTGLTEAFF. CDR3 coding DNA: TGTGCCAGCAGTCTCTCCGGGACAGGGCTCACTGAAGCTTTCTTT.

The chain combines TRBV19 with TRBJ2-1; D possibly corresponds to TRBD2 (5 bases). The CDR3 contains 16 residues. Germline V gene data show CDR1 as LNHDA and CDR2 as SQIVND (reference sequence). V lost 2 bases to trimming and J lost 5 bases, with 16 bases between them. CDR3 in amino acids: CASSILAGSGHNEQFF. The CDR3 DNA follows: TGTGCCAGTAGTATACTGGCGGGCAGCGGTCACAATGAGCAGTTCTTC.

The chain recombines TRBV6-1 with TRBJ2-3, with a tentative D call TRBD1 (7 bases). The CDR3 spans 18 residues. The germline gives CDR1 MNHNS, CDR2 SASEGT. Trimming stripped 4 bases from V and 4 bases from J, with 24 bases between. CDR3 nucleotides: TGTGCCAGCAGTGCCCATCGAGCCGGAGGGACAGCATCAGATACGCAGTATTTT. It yields the protein CASSAHRAGGTASDTQYF.

The CDR3 protein is CASDRGLTGANVLTF. DNA for the CDR3: TGTGCCAGCGACAGGGGTCTAACTGGGGCCAACGTCCTGACTTTC. J is TRBJ2-6 and V is TRBV28; 8 nucleotides align to TRBD1. V lost 8 bases to trimming and J lost 2 bases; unmatched junction nucleotides: 5. The CDR3 consists of 15 residues. Germline CDR1 is MDHEN and CDR2 is SYDVKM.